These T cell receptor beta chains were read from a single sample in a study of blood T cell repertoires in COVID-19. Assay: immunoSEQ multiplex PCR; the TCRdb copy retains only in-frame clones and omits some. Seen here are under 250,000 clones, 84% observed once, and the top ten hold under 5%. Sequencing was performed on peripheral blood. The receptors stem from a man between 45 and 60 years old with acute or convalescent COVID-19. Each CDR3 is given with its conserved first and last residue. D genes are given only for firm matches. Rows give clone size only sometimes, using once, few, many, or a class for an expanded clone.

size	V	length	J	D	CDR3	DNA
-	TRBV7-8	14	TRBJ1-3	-	CASSLAGYGNTIYF	TGTGCCAGCAGCTTGGCAGGGTATGGAAACACCATATATTTT
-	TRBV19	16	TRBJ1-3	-	CASSPIPRASGNTIYF	TGTGCCAGTAGTCCGATACCCAGGGCCTCTGGAAACACCATATATTTT
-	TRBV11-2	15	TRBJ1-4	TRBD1	CASSVTGTGYEKLFF	TGTGCCAGCAGCGTCACCGGGACAGGATATGAAAAACTGTTTTTT
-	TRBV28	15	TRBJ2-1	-	CASSFQRNAYNEQFF	TGTGCCAGCAGTTTCCAGCGCAACGCCTACAATGAGCAGTTCTTC
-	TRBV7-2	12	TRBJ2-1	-	CASSSSDNEQFF	TGTGCCAGCAGCTCCTCAGACAATGAGCAGTTCTTC
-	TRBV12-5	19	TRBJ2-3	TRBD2	CASGLVPTGSGGFTDTQYF	TGTGCTAGTGGTTTGGTACCCACGGGTAGCGGGGGGTTCACAGATACGCAGTATTTT
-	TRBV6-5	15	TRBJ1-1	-	CASSSTATMNTEAFF	TGTGCCAGCAGTTCGACTGCGACCATGAACACTGAAGCTTTCTTT
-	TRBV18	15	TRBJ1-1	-	CASSPPGGSGTEAFF	TGTGCCAGCTCACCACCCGGAGGTAGCGGCACTGAAGCTTTCTTT
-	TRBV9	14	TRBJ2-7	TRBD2	CASSPSGEPYEQYF	TGTGCCAGCAGCCCTAGCGGGGAACCCTACGAGCAGTACTTC
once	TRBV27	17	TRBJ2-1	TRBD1	CASSLLQGTVGYNEQFF	TGTGCCAGCAGTTTATTACAGGGGACGGTGGGGTACAATGAGCAGTTCTTC
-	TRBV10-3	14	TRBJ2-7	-	CAINGGELSYEQYF	TGTGCCATCAATGGCGGAGAGCTCTCCTACGAGCAGTACTTC
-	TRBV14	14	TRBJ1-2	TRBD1	CARNRGLRIYGYTF	TGTGCTAGAAACAGGGGGCTTAGAATCTATGGCTACACCTTC
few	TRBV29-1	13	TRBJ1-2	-	CSVEGQGLGGYTF	TGCAGCGTTGAGGGGCAGGGGTTGGGCGGCTACACCTTC
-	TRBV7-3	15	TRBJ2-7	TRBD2	CASSQTSGSTYEQYF	TGTGCCAGCAGCCAAACTAGCGGGAGCACCTACGAGCAGTACTTC
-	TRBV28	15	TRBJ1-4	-	CASSHRDPSNEKLFF	TGTGCCAGCAGCCACAGGGACCCCTCTAATGAAAAACTGTTTTTT
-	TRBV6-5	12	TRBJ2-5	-	CASSRVQETQYF	TGTGCCAGCAGCAGGGTGCAAGAGACCCAGTACTTC
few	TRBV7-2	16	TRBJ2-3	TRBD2	CASSLVPGLVADTQYF	TGTGCCAGCAGCTTAGTACCGGGACTAGTGGCAGATACGCAGTATTTT
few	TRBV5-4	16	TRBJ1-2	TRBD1	CASSGPGQGSGYGYTF	TGTGCCAGCAGCGGGCCGGGACAGGGGTCCGGCTATGGCTACACCTTC
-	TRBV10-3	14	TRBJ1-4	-	CAISQLATNEKLFF	TGTGCCATCAGCCAACTTGCAACTAATGAAAAACTGTTTTTT
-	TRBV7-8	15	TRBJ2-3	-	CASSLGREHSDTQYF	TGTGCCAGCAGCTTAGGTCGGGAGCACTCAGATACGCAGTATTTT
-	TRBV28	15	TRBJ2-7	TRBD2	CASTVTSGGTYEQYF	TGTGCCAGCACCGTGACTAGCGGGGGGACCTACGAGCAGTACTTC
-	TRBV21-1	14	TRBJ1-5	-	CATQGIIWDQPQHF	TGTGCGACACAGGGAATTATCTGGGATCAGCCCCAGCATTTT
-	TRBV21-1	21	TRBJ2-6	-	CASSKGTRDRGLSSGANVLTF	TGTGCCAGCAGCAAAGGAACCCGGGACAGGGGGCTTAGCTCTGGGGCCAACGTCCTGACTTTC
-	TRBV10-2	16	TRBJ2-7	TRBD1	CASSESGQGGKREQYF	TGCGCCAGCAGTGAGTCAGGACAGGGGGGGAAGCGCGAGCAGTACTTC
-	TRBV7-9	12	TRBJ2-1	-	CASSVQDRLQFF	TGTGCCAGCAGCGTCCAGGACAGACTGCAGTTCTTC